The source of this T cell receptor (beta chain) is a study of blood T cells in healthy people across ages. Overall study findings and caveats: Long-lived donors exceeded aged donors in naive CD4+ cells and diversity. Age showed a roughly linear inverse relationship with TCR beta diversity per million T cells.

This clonotype was seen a few times. The target antigen is unknown. Per-sample PBMC isolation yielded at least 6.5 million cells. Alongside a J-beta primer mix, a sample-barcoded 5' primer served in a second PCR lasting about 6 to 12 cycles. A 12-random-nucleotide template-switch adaptor tagged each cDNA molecule. TCRdb re-analysed the 5' RACE reads in MiXCR, keeping a single row per CDR3 protein. In the table there are nearly 1 million distinct CDR3 sequences, about 51% of which are singletons. The germline V gene encodes CDR1 SGDLS and CDR2 YYNGEE. V trimming: 0 bases; J trimming: 2 bases; junction bases outside the gene matches: 5. The CDR3 has 17 residues.

The clonotype was recovered from a woman aged 55-69 years in good health. The sample comprised blood. The chain links TRBV9 to TRBJ2-5; the match to TRBD2 covers 12 bases. In DNA form, the CDR3 reads TGTGCCAGCAGCGTAGGACTAGCGGGAGTAGGGCAAGAGACCCAGTACTTC. Its translation is CASSVGLAGVGQETQYF. The full variable domain, rest sourced from reference TRBV9 and TRBJ2-5, is DSGVTQTPKHLITATGQRVTLRCSPRSGDLSVYWYQQSLDQGLQFLIQYYNGEERAKGNILERFSAQQFPDLHSELNLSSLELGDSALYFCASSVGLAGVGQETQYFGPGTRLLVL.